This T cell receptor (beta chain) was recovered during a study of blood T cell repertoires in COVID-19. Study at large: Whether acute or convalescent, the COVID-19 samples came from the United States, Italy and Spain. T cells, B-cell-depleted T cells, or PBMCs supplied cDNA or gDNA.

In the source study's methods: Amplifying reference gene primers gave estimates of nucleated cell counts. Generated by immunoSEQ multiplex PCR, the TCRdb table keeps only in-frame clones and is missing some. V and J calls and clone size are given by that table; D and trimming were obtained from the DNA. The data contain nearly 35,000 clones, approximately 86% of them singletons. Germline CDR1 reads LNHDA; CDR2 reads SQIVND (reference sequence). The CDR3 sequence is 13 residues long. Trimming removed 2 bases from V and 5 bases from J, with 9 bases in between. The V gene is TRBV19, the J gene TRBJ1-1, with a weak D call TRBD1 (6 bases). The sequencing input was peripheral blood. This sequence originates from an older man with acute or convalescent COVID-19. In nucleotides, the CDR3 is TGTGCCAGTAGTATAAACAGGGATACTGAAGCTTTCTTT. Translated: CASSINRDTEAFF.